The 8 T cell receptor beta chains given below trace back to one sample, sequenced in a study of cytomegalovirus exposure and HLA in healthy donors. The PCR had 60 Vbeta and 13 Jbeta primers. Method: immunoSEQ multiplex PCR; TCRdb's copy keeps in-frame clones and lacks some. In the table there are approximately 110,000 clones, over 60% of which are singletons. Sequencing was carried out using PBMCs. The source is a man aged 25-40 years in good health and CMV-seropositive.

The chain recombines TRBV9 with TRBJ2-1; D is perhaps TRBD1 (5 bases). CDR1 SGDLS and CDR2 YYNGEE come from the germline V gene. The CDR3 covers 16 residues. V lost 3 bases and J 0 bases, leaving 13 bases between the germline ends. The CDR3 loop reads CASSAQGASSYNEQFF. The CDR3 DNA reads TGTGCCAGCAGCGCGCAAGGGGCTAGCTCCTACAATGAGCAGTTCTTC.

The CDR3 sequence is CAWSVGQGAYEQYF. The CDR3 DNA reads as TGTGCCTGGAGTGTCGGACAGGGGGCCTACGAGCAGTACTTC. The rearrangement links TRBV30 to TRBJ2-7, with 10 positions matching TRBD1. Per germline, CDR1 GTSNPN and CDR2 SVGIG (reference sequence). Trimming removed 0 bases from V and 2 bases from J; junction bases left unmatched: 1. CDR3 length equals 14 residues.

With regard to this clone: At one boundary the junction diverges from the germline segment, which might be a read error. The CDR3 DNA follows: TGCGACGTGGGCAGGGAATACAATGAGCAGTTCTTC. Protein sequence: CDVGREYNEQFF. The V gene is TRBV6-6, the J gene TRBJ2-1, with D tentatively TRBD1 (5 bases). The germline gives CDR1 MNHNY, CDR2 SVGAGI (reference sequence). The CDR3 spans 12 residues.

The chain is built from TRBV6-1 and TRBJ2-3, with 7 positions matching TRBD2. Trimming at V came to 1 base and at J to 2 bases, leaving 6 bases not matched to a gene. This CDR3 has 16 amino acids. Germline CDR1 and CDR2: MNHNS and SASEGT. The CDR3 loop reads CASSEVWRGNTDTQYF. CDR3 sequence (DNA): TGTGCCAGCAGTGAAGTCTGGCGGGGGAACACAGATACGCAGTATTTT.

This clone was observed a handful of times. This sequence joins TRBV2 and TRBJ1-6, with 11 positions matching TRBD1. The CDR3 sequence is 14 residues long. Trimming cost V 10 bases and J 7 bases; bases outside gene matches: 6. The germline V gene encodes CDR1 SNHLY and CDR2 FYNNEI. CDR3 residues: CATRGTGGNSPLHF. The DNA for the CDR3 is TGTGCCACCAGAGGGACAGGGGGAAATTCACCCCTCCACTTT.

The V and J genes are TRBV18 and TRBJ2-2; D is perhaps TRBD1 (6 bases). V lost 1 base to trimming and J lost 6 bases, with 15 bases between them. CDR1 and CDR2 from the germline V gene are KGHSH and LQKENI. The CDR3 sequence is 16 residues long. For the CDR3, the DNA is TGTGCCAGCTCACCACGGACAGAAAAGGGGGCCGGGGAGCTGTTTTTT. It is translated as CASSPRTEKGAGELFF.

The J gene is TRBJ2-5, the V gene TRBV6-1; 13 nucleotides match TRBD2. The ends lost 3 bases at V and 2 bases at J; junction bases unmatched: 3. The germline V gene has CDR1 MNHNS and CDR2 SASEGT. This CDR3 is 16 amino acids long. The CDR3 here is CASSDGGLAGQETQYF. In DNA, the CDR3 is TGTGCCAGCAGTGATGGGGGACTAGCGGGGCAAGAGACCCAGTACTTC.

In its sample, this clone was seen once. V is TRBV14 and J is TRBJ1-6; a weak D match, TRBD1 (5 bases). V dropped 10 bases and J dropped 12 bases, with 22 bases sitting between them. The CDR3 extends over 14 amino acids. Germline lookup yields CDR1 SGHDN and CDR2 FVKESK. CDR3: CAINPGEPLLPLHF. CDR3 nucleotide sequence: TGTGCCATCAATCCGGGGGAACCCCTTCTACCCCTCCACTTT.